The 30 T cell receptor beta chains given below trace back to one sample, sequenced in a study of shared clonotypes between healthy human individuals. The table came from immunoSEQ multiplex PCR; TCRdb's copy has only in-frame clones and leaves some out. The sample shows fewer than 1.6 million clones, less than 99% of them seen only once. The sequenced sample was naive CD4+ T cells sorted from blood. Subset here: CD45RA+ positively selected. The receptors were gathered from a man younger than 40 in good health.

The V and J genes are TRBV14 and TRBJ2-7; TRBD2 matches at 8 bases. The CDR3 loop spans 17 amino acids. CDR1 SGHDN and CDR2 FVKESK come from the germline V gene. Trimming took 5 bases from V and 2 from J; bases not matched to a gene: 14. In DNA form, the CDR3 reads TGTGCCAGCAGCAAGTACGGGAGGGGGGGCGTCCCCTACGAGCAGTACTTC. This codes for CASSKYGRGGVPYEQYF. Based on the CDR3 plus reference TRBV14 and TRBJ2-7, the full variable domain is EAGVTQFPSHSVIEKGQTVTLRCDPISGHDNLYWYRRVMGKEIKFLLHFVKESKQDESGMPNNRFLAERTGGTYSTLKVQPAELEDSGVYFCASSKYGRGGVPYEQYFGPGTRLTVT.

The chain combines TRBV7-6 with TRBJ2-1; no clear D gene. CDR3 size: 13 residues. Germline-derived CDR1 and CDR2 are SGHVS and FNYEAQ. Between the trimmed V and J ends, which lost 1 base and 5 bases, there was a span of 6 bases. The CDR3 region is CASSLVQDNEQFF. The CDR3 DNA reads TGTGCCAGCAGCTTAGTGCAGGACAATGAGCAGTTCTTC.

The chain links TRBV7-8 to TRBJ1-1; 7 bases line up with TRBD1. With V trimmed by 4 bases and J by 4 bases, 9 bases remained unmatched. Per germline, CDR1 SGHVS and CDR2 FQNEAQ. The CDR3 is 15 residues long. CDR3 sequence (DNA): TGTGCCAGCAGCTATGACAGGGCGGTCGGCACTGAAGCTTTCTTT. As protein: CASSYDRAVGTEAFF.

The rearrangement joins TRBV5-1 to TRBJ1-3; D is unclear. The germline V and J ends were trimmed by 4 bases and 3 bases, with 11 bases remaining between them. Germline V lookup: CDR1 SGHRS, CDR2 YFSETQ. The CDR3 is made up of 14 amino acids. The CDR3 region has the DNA TGCGCCAGCAGCCCAGAGGTCTATGGAAACACCATATATTTT. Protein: CASSPEVYGNTIYF. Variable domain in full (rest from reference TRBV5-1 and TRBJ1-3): KAGVTQTPRYLIKTRGQQVTLSCSPISGHRSVSWYQQTPGQGLQFLFEYFSETQRNKGNFPGRFSGRQFSNSRSEMNVSTLELGDSALYLCASSPEVYGNTIYFGEGSWLTVV.

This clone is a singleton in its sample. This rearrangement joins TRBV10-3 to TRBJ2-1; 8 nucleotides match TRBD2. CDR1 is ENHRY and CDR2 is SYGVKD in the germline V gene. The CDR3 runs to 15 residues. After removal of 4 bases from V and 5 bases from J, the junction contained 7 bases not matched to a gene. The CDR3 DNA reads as TGTGCCATCAGTGGGGGACTAGGAGGCAACAATGAGCAGTTCTTC. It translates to CAISGGLGGNNEQFF.

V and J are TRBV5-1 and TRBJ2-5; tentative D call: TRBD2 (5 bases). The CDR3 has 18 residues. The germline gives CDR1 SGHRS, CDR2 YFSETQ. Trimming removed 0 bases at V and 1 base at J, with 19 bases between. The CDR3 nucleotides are TGCGCCAGCAGCTTGGCCCGCACCCCCGCGGAGGCCCAAGAGACCCAGTACTTC. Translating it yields CASSLARTPAEAQETQYF.

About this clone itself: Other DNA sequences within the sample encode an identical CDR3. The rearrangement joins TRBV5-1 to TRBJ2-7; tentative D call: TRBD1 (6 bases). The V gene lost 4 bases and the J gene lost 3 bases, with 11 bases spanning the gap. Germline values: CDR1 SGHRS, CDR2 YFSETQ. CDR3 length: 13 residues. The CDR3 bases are TGCGCCAGCAGCGAGGGACAATACTACGAGCAGTACTTC. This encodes CASSEGQYYEQYF.

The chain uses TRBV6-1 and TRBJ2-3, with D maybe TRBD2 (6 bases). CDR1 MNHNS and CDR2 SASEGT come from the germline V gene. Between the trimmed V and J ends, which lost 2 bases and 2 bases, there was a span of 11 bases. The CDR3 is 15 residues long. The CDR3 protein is CASSERGTFTDTQYF. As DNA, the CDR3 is TGTGCCAGCAGTGAACGGGGGACTTTCACAGATACGCAGTATTTT.

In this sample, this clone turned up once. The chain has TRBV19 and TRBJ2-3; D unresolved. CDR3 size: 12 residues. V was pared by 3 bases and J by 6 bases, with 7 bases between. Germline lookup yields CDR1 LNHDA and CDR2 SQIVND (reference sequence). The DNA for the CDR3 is TGTGCCAGTAGTATTTGGGGTGATACGCAGTATTTT. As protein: CASSIWGDTQYF.

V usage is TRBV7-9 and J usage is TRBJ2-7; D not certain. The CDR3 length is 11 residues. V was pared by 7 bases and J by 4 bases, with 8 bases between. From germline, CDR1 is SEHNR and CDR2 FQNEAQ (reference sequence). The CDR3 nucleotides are TGTGCCAGCACCAACAAATACGAGCAGTACTTC. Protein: CASTNKYEQYF.

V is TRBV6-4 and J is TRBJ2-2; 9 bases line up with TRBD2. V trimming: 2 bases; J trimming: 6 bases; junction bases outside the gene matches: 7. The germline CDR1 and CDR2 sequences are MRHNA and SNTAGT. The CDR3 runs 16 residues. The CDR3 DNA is TGTGCCAGCAGTGACCGTAGGACTAGCGATTCCGGGGAGCTGTTTTTT. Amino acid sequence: CASSDRRTSDSGELFF.

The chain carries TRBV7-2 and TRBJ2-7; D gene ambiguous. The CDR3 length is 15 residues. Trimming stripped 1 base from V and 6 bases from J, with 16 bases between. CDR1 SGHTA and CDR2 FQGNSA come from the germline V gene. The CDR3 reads CASSLEPMSPSEQYF. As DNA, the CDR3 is TGTGCCAGCAGCTTAGAGCCGATGTCCCCCTCCGAGCAGTACTTC.

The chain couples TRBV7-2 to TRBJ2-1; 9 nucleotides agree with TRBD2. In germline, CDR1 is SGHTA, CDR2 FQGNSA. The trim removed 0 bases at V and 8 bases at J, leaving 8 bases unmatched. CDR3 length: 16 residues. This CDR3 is CASSLAPGTSRDEQFF. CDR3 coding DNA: TGTGCCAGCAGCTTAGCGCCGGGGACTAGCAGGGATGAGCAGTTCTTC. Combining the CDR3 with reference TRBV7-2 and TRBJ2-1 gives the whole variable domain GAGVSQSPSNKVTEKGKDVELRCDPISGHTALYWYRQSLGQGLEFLIYFQGNSAPDKSGLPSDRFSAERTGGSVSTLTIQRTQQEDSAVYLCASSLAPGTSRDEQFFGPGTRLTVL.

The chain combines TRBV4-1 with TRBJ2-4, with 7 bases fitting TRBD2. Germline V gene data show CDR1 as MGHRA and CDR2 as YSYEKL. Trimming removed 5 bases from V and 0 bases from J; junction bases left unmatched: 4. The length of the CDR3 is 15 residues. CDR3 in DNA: TGCGCCAGCAGCTCAATAGCGGGAGCCAAAAACATTCAGTACTTC. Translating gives CASSSIAGAKNIQYF.

The DNA for the CDR3 is TGTGCCAGCCAGAGGGGCACCAGCAATCAGCCCCAGCATTTT. It is translated as CASQRGTSNQPQHF. This chain uses TRBV2 with TRBJ1-5; D is possibly TRBD1 (5 bases). This CDR3 is built from 14 residues. The V and J ends lost 8 bases and 1 base respectively, with 12 bases between them. CDR1 and CDR2 from the germline V gene are SNHLY and FYNNEI.

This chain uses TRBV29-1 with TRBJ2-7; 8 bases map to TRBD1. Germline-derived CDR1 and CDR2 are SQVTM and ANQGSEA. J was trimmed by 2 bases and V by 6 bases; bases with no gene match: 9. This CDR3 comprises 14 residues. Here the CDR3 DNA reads TGCAGCGTCGGACAGGGAAGAGCTGCCTACGAGCAGTACTTC. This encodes CSVGQGRAAYEQYF.

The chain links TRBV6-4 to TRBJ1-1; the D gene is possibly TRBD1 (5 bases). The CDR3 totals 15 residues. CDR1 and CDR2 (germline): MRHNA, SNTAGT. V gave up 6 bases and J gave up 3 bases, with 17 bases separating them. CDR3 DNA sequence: TGTGCCAGCAGCGCCCAAGGAGGGGTGGACACTGAAGCTTTCTTT. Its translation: CASSAQGGVDTEAFF.

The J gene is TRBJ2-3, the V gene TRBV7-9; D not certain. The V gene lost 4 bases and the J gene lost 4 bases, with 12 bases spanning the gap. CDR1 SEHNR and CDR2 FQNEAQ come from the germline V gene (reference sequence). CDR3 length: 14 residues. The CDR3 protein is CASSSDIRADTQYF. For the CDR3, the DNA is TGTGCCAGCAGCTCTGACATTAGGGCAGATACGCAGTATTTT.

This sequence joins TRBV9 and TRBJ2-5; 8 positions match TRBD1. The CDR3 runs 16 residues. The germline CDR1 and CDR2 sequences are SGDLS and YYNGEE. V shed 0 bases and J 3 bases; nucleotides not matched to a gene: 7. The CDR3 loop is CASSVVGGTGEETQYF. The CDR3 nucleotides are TGTGCCAGCAGCGTAGTAGGCGGGACAGGAGAAGAGACCCAGTACTTC.

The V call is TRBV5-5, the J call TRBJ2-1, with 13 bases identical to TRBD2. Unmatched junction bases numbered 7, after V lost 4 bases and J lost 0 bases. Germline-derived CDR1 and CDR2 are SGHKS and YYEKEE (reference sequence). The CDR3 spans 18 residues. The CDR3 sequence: CASSQGLAGVGSYNEQFF. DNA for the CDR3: TGTGCCAGCAGCCAAGGACTAGCGGGAGTGGGCTCCTACAATGAGCAGTTCTTC.

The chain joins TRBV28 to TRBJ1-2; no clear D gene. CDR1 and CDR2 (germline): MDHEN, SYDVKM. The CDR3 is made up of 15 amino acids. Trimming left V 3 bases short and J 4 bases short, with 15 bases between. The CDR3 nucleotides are TGTGCCAGCAGTTTCCGTGAGGGTAGGACCTATGGCTACACCTTC. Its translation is CASSFREGRTYGYTF.

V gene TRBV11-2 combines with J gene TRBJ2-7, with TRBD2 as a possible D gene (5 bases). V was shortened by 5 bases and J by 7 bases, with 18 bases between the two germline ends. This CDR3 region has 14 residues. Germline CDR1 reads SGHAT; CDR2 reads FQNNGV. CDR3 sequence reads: CASSRLRTAGEQYF. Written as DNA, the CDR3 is TGTGCCAGCAGCCGATTGCGGACCGCGGGTGAGCAGTACTTC.

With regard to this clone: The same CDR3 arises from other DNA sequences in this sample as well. The CDR3 here is CASSPKSNQPQHF. The CDR3 DNA reads TGTGCCAGCTCACCCAAGTCCAATCAGCCCCAGCATTTT. The chain employs TRBV18 and TRBJ1-5; D is ambiguous. In germline, CDR1 is KGHSH, CDR2 LQKENI. The CDR3 is 13 residues long. Between the trimmed V and J ends, which lost 3 bases and 3 bases, there was a span of 6 bases.

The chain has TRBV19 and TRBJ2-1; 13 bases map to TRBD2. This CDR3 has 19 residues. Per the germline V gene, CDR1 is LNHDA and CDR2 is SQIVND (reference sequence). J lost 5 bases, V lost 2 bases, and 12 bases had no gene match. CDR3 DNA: TGTGCCAGTAGTATAAGGGGACTAGCGGGAATACGCTCGCACAATGAGCAGTTCTTC. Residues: CASSIRGLAGIRSHNEQFF.

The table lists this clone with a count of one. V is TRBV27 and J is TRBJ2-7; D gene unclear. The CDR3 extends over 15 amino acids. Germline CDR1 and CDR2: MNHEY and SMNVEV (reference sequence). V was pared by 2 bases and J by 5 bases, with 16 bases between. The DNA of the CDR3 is TGTGCCAGCAGTTTACGGCAGCGTCAACACGACGAGCAGTACTTC. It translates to CASSLRQRQHDEQYF.

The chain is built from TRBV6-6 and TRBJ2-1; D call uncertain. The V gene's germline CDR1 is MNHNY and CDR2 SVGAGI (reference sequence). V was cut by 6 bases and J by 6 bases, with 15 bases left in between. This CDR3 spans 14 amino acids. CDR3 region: CASSPLGMGNEQFF. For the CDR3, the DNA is TGTGCCAGCAGCCCATTAGGGATGGGCAATGAGCAGTTCTTC.

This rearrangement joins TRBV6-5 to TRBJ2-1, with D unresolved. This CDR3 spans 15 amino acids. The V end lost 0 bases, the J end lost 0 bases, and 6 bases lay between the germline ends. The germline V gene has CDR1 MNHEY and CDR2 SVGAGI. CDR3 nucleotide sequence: TGTGCCAGCAGTTACTCTGGCGCCTCCTACAATGAGCAGTTCTTC. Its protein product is CASSYSGASYNEQFF.

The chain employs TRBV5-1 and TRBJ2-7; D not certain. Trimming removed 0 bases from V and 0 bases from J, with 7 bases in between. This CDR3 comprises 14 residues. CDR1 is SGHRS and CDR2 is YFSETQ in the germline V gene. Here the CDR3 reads CASSLGVSSYEQYF. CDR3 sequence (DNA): TGCGCCAGCAGCTTGGGGGTATCCTCCTACGAGCAGTACTTC.

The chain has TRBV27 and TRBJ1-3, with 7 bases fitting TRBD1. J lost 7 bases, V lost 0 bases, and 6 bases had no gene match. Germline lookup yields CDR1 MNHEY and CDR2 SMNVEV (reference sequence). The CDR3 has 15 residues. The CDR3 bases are TGTGCCAGCAGTTTATCCAAGGGGGCTATGAACACCATATATTTT. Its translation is CASSLSKGAMNTIYF.

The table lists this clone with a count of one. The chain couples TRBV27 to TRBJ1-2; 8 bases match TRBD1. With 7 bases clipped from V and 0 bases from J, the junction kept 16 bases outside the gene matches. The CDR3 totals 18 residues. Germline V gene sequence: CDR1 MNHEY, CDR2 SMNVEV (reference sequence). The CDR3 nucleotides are TGTGCCAGCAACCCACAGGGGGGACCCCTTTCAGCTAACTATGGCTACACCTTC. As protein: CASNPQGGPLSANYGYTF.